Here is one T cell receptor (beta chain) with its context. Its antigen is still unknown. This entry is derived from a study of cytomegalovirus exposure and HLA in healthy donors. Points from the study as a whole: Presence/absence analyses treated sequencing depth as roughly uniform across donors.

PCR amplification relied on 60 Vbeta primers (plus 13 Jbeta primers). Using immunoSEQ multiplex PCR, the repertoire was profiled, and TCRdb retains in-frame clones only, with some absent. The sample carries hundreds of thousands of clones, about 83% recorded once. Those who donated were healthy bone marrow donors. Germline lookup yields CDR1 KGHSH and CDR2 LQKENI. V lost 1 base to trimming and J lost 8 bases; unmatched junction nucleotides: 2. The CDR3 runs to 15 residues. Sequencing input: PBMCs. This chain connects TRBV18 to TRBJ1-6, with 10 bases identical to TRBD1. The receptor comes from a girl under 18 in good health and CMV-seronegative. The CDR3 nucleotides are TGTGCCAGCTCACCACTTGGGACAGGGGATTCACCCCTCCACTTT. Amino acid sequence: CASSPLGTGDSPLHF.